This is a list of T cell receptor beta chains from one sample in a study of regulatory T cells in long-lasting Graves disease. MiXCR, run by TCRdb on the multiplex PCR reads, gives a single entry per CDR3 protein. Of approximately 490,000 distinct CDR3 sequences listed, roughly 15% are singletons. The sample was also reused in another study, on T cells in Graves' hyperthyroidism and ophthalmopathy.

The sample in question was peripheral blood mononuclear cells (PBMCs), obtained at new diagnosis, from a patient treated with antithyroid drugs. Receptors originate from a middle-aged man with Graves disease. Each CDR3 is given with its conserved first and last residue.

CDR3 protein	J gene	V gene
CASSYRAPIIREQFF	TRBJ2-1	TRBV6-2/TRBV6-3
CSVATGGSYEQYF	TRBJ2-7	TRBV29-1
CASRPRTGLNTEAFF	TRBJ1-1	TRBV28
CASRESSGTDTQYF	TRBJ2-3	TRBV7-2
CASSLQGQQFF	TRBJ2-1	TRBV18
CASRLLVNTGELFF	TRBJ2-2	TRBV2
CASSVQGGEKLFF	TRBJ1-4	TRBV27
CASSQVRQSEAFF	TRBJ1-1	TRBV3-1
CASSVLDYQETQYF	TRBJ2-5	TRBV9
CAISELTGMGEQYF	TRBJ2-7	TRBV10-3
CASSLAWTSFYEQFF	TRBJ2-1	TRBV12-3/TRBV12-4
CATGEIDGDTQYF	TRBJ2-3	TRBV24-1
CASRKLGGEGTEAFF	TRBJ1-1	TRBV5-1
CASSLWGTDMELFF	TRBJ1-4	TRBV5-1
CAWSAGQGNYEQYF	TRBJ2-7	TRBV30
CSAAASGSYNEQFF	TRBJ2-1	TRBV20-1
CASSLSLGAGTNTDTQYF	TRBJ2-3	TRBV7-8
CASSLEGAGPYEQYF	TRBJ2-7	TRBV7-9
CASSLSGRGHEQFF	TRBJ2-1	TRBV6-1
CASSQGSGGRYQETQYF	TRBJ2-5	TRBV3-1
CASSLVPRNEQFF	TRBJ2-1	TRBV12-3/TRBV12-4
CSPKRDEPEAFF	TRBJ1-1	TRBV20-1
CSAWTGGRTGANVLTF	TRBJ2-6	TRBV20-1
CASSPLSGRNNEQFF	TRBJ2-1	TRBV28
CASSSAHLAGTSTDTQYF	TRBJ2-3	TRBV7-2
CASSLDGRNYEQFF	TRBJ2-1	TRBV5-4
CSVPRTGGETQYF	TRBJ2-5	TRBV29-1
CASSSLSGGPNTQYF	TRBJ2-3	TRBV28
CASSGKPNRGKRDGYTF	TRBJ1-2	TRBV19
CASSSVRDRGWVNTEAFF	TRBJ1-1	TRBV5-1
CASRPNLAGPNYEQYF	TRBJ2-7	TRBV6-1
CSATGGTSGGTTRINEQFF	TRBJ2-1	TRBV20-1
CATSDELPGQGPQHF	TRBJ1-5	TRBV24-1
CASSFRLAGSNTDTQYF	TRBJ2-3	TRBV4-1
CASSLQSGMADTQYF	TRBJ2-3	TRBV7-3
CASSQVPLTDTQYF	TRBJ2-3	TRBV4-1
CASSYARRETQYF	TRBJ2-5	TRBV11-2
CSARDGWEGTEAFF	TRBJ1-1	TRBV20-1
CASSLGTGHNQPQHF	TRBJ1-5	TRBV5-1
CASSATGTSDTDTQYF	TRBJ2-3	TRBV7-9
CASSWVGGETQYF	TRBJ2-5	TRBV11-2
CASSVSWTRRLYEQFF	TRBJ2-1	TRBV9
CASSRGTSGRAEQFF	TRBJ2-1	TRBV7-9
CATSRDFGNTEAFF	TRBJ1-1	TRBV15
CATSDRLITGELFF	TRBJ2-2	TRBV24-1
CASSANSVSYEQYF	TRBJ2-7	TRBV11-2
CASSQAGSLGSGNTIYF	TRBJ1-3	TRBV3-1
CASNPSEPTGELFF	TRBJ2-2	TRBV10-2
CASSLSGRNFYEQYF	TRBJ2-7	TRBV12-3/TRBV12-4
CASGSGQESTGELFF	TRBJ2-2	TRBV12-5
CSAPGGFYTGELFF	TRBJ2-2	TRBV20-1
CASSRQGGGYEQYF	TRBJ2-7	TRBV12-3/TRBV12-4
CASRETDGHYNEQFF	TRBJ2-1	TRBV2